The source of this T cell receptor beta chain is a study of shared clonotypes between healthy human individuals. The authors divided CD4+ cells into CD45RA+ naive and CD45RA-negative memory subsets. Of note for this clone: What it recognizes is unknown.

Findings and caveats of the study: In the sorted subsets, rarefaction showed sequencing was incomplete despite large depth. An anticipated effect of sequencing depth on clonotype sharing among donors was recognized.

With V trimmed by 3 bases and J by 1 base, 10 bases remained unmatched. Germline CDR1 reads SGDLS; CDR2 reads YYNGEE. The CDR3 spans 17 residues. Using immunoSEQ multiplex PCR, the repertoire was profiled, and TCRdb retains in-frame clones only, with some absent. The sample includes millions of clones, approximately 95% of them seen just once. Sample: naive CD4+ T cells from PBMCs. Subset of the sample: CD45RA+ positively selected. V gene TRBV9 combines with J gene TRBJ2-3; 8 bases are a match to TRBD2. The clonotype originates from a man aged 18 to 30 in good health. Some clones in this sample may be carry-over from other donors' samples. The CDR3 spells CASSAPPGGSGTDTQYF. CDR3 in DNA: TGTGCCAGCAGCGCCCCCCCGGGGGGGAGCGGCACAGATACGCAGTATTTT.